Given below is one T cell receptor beta chain in context. Its antigen is undetermined. The PCR used 60 Vbeta and 13 Jbeta primers. Assay used: immunoSEQ multiplex PCR; TCRdb lists only in-frame clones, some missing. The profile shows 180,000 or so clones, approximately 78% of them singletons. The entry originates in a study of cytomegalovirus exposure and HLA in healthy donors. Per germline, CDR1 MNHEY and CDR2 SMNVEV (reference sequence). With V trimmed by 2 bases and J by 2 bases, 6 bases remained unmatched. The CDR3 covers 16 residues. Whole-study results and caveats: The authors listed 150 to 200 TCR beta chains as cytomegalovirus-associated. Further analysis, carried out later, found HLA-associated TCR beta chains more clonally expanded than equally common other chains.

As for the donors, each was a healthy bone marrow donor. Donors were ostensibly healthy at sampling, although undocumented immune exposures were probable. This TCR came from a woman between 45 and 65 years old in good health and CMV-seropositive. V is TRBV27 and J is TRBJ2-1, with TRBD2 identical over 7 bases. The sample comprised PBMCs. CDR3 amino acids: CASSLNELAPYNEQFF. DNA for the CDR3: TGTGCCAGCAGTTTAAATGAACTAGCGCCCTACAATGAGCAGTTCTTC.